The 21 T cell receptor beta chains presented below share a single source sample, sequenced in a study of T cell responses to AZD1222 COVID-19 vaccine. This table comes from immunoSEQ multiplex PCR, and its TCRdb copy is limited to in-frame clones, with some not included. The sample has 65,000 to 85,000 clones; around 88% are singletons. The sample consisted of peripheral blood, taken 28 days after the second dose of the MenACWY control vaccine. These TCRs come from an adult who received the MenACWY meningococcal vaccine as a control.

In its sample, this clone was seen once. The V call is TRBV7-2, the J call TRBJ2-1; 9 nucleotides align to TRBD1. The CDR3 runs to 15 residues. V was clipped by 1 base and J by 4 bases; unmatched bases: 2. Per the germline V gene, CDR1 is SGHTA and CDR2 is FQGNSA. The CDR3 region has the DNA TGTGCCAGCAGCTTAGAGGGACAGGGATACAATGAGCAGTTCTTC. This encodes CASSLEGQGYNEQFF.

The chain combines TRBV19 with TRBJ1-5; TRBD1 might be the D (5 bases). The CDR3 length is 14 residues. The V and J ends lost 8 bases and 3 bases respectively, with 14 bases between them. Germline V lookup: CDR1 LNHDA, CDR2 SQIVND (reference sequence). The CDR3 here is CASGARRTNQPQHF. CDR3 nucleotides: TGTGCCAGTGGGGCTCGACGGACCAATCAGCCCCAGCATTTT.

The genes are TRBV7-2 and TRBJ1-2; D is ambiguous. Germline loops: CDR1 SGHTA, CDR2 FQGNSA. V lost 1 base, J lost 2 bases, and 5 bases lay in between. CDR3 length: 13 amino acids. CDR3 sequence: CASSLERNYGYTF. Written as DNA, the CDR3 is TGTGCCAGCAGCTTAGAACGCAACTATGGCTACACCTTC.

CDR3 DNA: TGTGCCAGCAGCGAGCAGGGGGGGGGCTATGAAGCTTTCTTT. As protein: CASSEQGGGYEAFF. V usage is TRBV6-5 and J usage is TRBJ1-1, with 7 bases aligning to TRBD1. V lost 6 bases, J lost 7 bases, and 11 bases stayed unmatched. The CDR3 has 14 amino acids. Germline CDR1 and CDR2: MNHEY and SVGAGI.

This clone was seen once. The rearrangement joins TRBV19 to TRBJ1-4; D unclear. CDR3 length: 11 residues. Germline CDR1 and CDR2: LNHDA and SQIVND (reference sequence). V was shortened by 6 bases and J by 5 bases, with 4 bases between the two germline ends. CDR3: CASSPNEKLFF. The CDR3 DNA is TGTGCCAGTAGCCCGAATGAAAAACTGTTTTTT.

A word on this clone: The same CDR3 is also encoded by other DNA sequences in this sample. Written as DNA, the CDR3 is TGTGCCAGCAGCTCGTCTTCCGGAAACACCATATATTTT. It encodes CASSSSSGNTIYF. The rearrangement joins TRBV7-2 to TRBJ1-3; D uncertain. Germline CDR1 and CDR2: SGHTA and FQGNSA. V was cut by 4 bases and J by 4 bases, with 8 bases left in between. This CDR3 has 13 residues.

Comments on this clone: This CDR3 is also generated by other DNA sequences in the sample. The gene calls are TRBV27 and TRBJ1-1; tentative D call: TRBD1 (5 bases). The V and J ends lost 4 bases and 0 bases respectively, with 9 bases between them. The CDR3 spans 14 residues. From germline, CDR1 is MNHEY and CDR2 SMNVEV (reference sequence). CDR3 sequence (DNA): TGTGCCAGCAGTTCCCCAGGGTTGAACACTGAAGCTTTCTTT. The encoded protein is CASSSPGLNTEAFF.

CDR3 sequence (DNA): TGTGCCAGCAGCTTAGCTGGGGCAGTTCATACGCAGTATTTT. It is translated as CASSLAGAVHTQYF. The V gene is TRBV7-2, the J gene TRBJ2-3, with a weak D call TRBD1 (5 bases). Germline V gene sequence: CDR1 SGHTA, CDR2 FQGNSA. The CDR3 contains 14 residues. Deletions cut 0 bases from V and 7 bases from J, with 11 bases between. The whole variable domain, remainder taken from reference TRBV7-2 and TRBJ2-3, is GAGVSQSPSNKVTEKGKDVELRCDPISGHTALYWYRQSLGQGLEFLIYFQGNSAPDKSGLPSDRFSAERTGGSVSTLTIQRTQQEDSAVYLCASSLAGAVHTQYFGPGTRLTVL.

J is TRBJ2-2 and V is TRBV3-1 (or the pseudogene TRBV3-2), with D perhaps TRBD1 (6 bases). V was trimmed by 1 base and J by 5 bases, leaving 14 bases between them. The V gene's germline CDR1 is LGHDT and CDR2 YNNKEL (reference sequence). This CDR3 comprises 16 residues. CDR3 in amino acids: CASSQATGSGTGELFF. The CDR3 bases are TGTGCCAGCAGCCAAGCCACAGGGAGTGGGACCGGGGAGCTGTTTTTT.

The V and J genes are TRBV6-5 and TRBJ2-7, with 11 positions matching TRBD1. With 0 bases clipped from V and 3 bases from J, the junction kept 4 bases outside the gene matches. Germline CDR1 is MNHEY and CDR2 is SVGAGI. The CDR3 has 16 amino acids. The CDR3 loop is CASSYSRTGGIYEQYF. The CDR3 nucleotides are TGTGCCAGCAGTTACTCCCGGACAGGGGGCATCTACGAGCAGTACTTC.

The gene calls are TRBV27 and TRBJ1-2; D is unresolved. The V end was cut by 0 bases, the J end by 7 bases, with 6 bases between. CDR1 and CDR2 from the germline V gene are MNHEY and SMNVEV (reference sequence). This CDR3 is built from 12 residues. DNA for the CDR3: TGTGCCAGCAGTTTATCTGGGTTTGGCTACACCTTC. It encodes CASSLSGFGYTF.

The CDR3 DNA reads as TGTGCCAGCAGTTTAGGGGGCGCGGGTGGCACAGATACGCAGTATTTT. Translation gives CASSLGGAGGTDTQYF. This rearrangement joins TRBV28 to TRBJ2-3; possibly TRBD1 for D (6 bases). The CDR3 is made up of 16 amino acids. Germline V gene sequence: CDR1 MDHEN, CDR2 SYDVKM. V was cut by 2 bases and J by 1 base, with 13 bases left in between. The full variable domain, rest sourced from reference TRBV28 and TRBJ2-3, is DVKVTQSSRYLVKRTGEKVFLECVQDMDHENMFWYRQDPGLGLRLIYFSYDVKMKEKGDIPEGYSVSREKKERFSLILESASTNQTSMYLCASSLGGAGGTDTQYFGPGTRLTVL.

This rearrangement joins TRBV16 to TRBJ1-2, with 8 bases fitting TRBD1. The CDR3 length is 16 residues. CDR1 and CDR2 (germline): KGHSY, FQNENV. The trim removed 2 bases at V and 0 bases at J, leaving 5 bases unmatched. CDR3 sequence: CASSQMTGDPNYGYTF. The DNA of the CDR3 is TGTGCCAGCAGCCAAATGACAGGGGACCCTAACTATGGCTACACCTTC.

The chain employs TRBV13 and TRBJ2-7; maybe TRBD1 (6 bases). The CDR3 extends over 15 amino acids. Germline V gene sequence: CDR1 PRHDT, CDR2 FYEKMQ (reference sequence). V gave up 5 bases and J gave up 2 bases, with 16 bases separating them. For the CDR3, the DNA is TGTGCCAGCAGCGACACAGGGATCCCACCCTACGAGCAGTACTTC. Residues: CASSDTGIPPYEQYF.

The chain combines TRBV30 with TRBJ1-1, with TRBD1 as a possible D gene (5 bases). The CDR3 has 11 residues. Germline CDR1 and CDR2: GTSNPN and SVGIG (reference sequence). V lost 0 bases, J lost 6 bases, and 5 bases lay in between. CDR3: CAWSVQAEAFF. The CDR3 DNA is TGTGCCTGGAGTGTACAGGCTGAAGCTTTCTTT.

The sample holds one count of this clone. The chain employs TRBV9 and TRBJ2-1; D remains ambiguous. CDR1 is SGDLS and CDR2 is YYNGEE in the germline V gene. This CDR3 spans 16 amino acids. Trimming pared 2 bases from V and 5 bases from J, leaving 17 bases between. Here the CDR3 reads CASSVFWAVSNNEQFF. The CDR3 bases are TGTGCCAGCAGCGTCTTTTGGGCCGTTAGCAACAATGAGCAGTTCTTC.

The V call is TRBV19, the J call TRBJ1-5, with no clear D. Trimming cost V 2 bases and J 7 bases, with 12 bases left between them. The CDR3 runs to 14 residues. Germline assignment: CDR1 LNHDA and CDR2 SQIVND (reference sequence). CDR3 sequence (DNA): TGTGCCAGTAGTATAACCCCCCCCGGACAGCCCCAGCATTTT. Translated: CASSITPPGQPQHF.

The V and J genes are TRBV2 and TRBJ2-7, with D hard to call. This CDR3 region has 12 residues. The V end lost 2 bases, the J end lost 3 bases, and 5 bases lay between the germline ends. Germline assignment: CDR1 SNHLY and CDR2 FYNNEI. For the CDR3, the DNA is TGTGCCAGCAGTGAATCATACTACGAGCAGTACTTC. Its protein is CASSESYYEQYF. Together with reference TRBV2 and TRBJ2-7, the CDR3 gives the full variable domain: EPEVTQTPSHQVTQMGQEVILRCVPISNHLYFYWYRQILGQKVEFLVSFYNNEISEKSEIFDDQFSVERPDGSNFTLKIRSTKLEDSAMYFCASSESYYEQYFGPGTRLTVT.

This rearrangement joins TRBV28 to TRBJ1-6; a possible D gene is TRBD1 (5 bases). Per germline, CDR1 MDHEN and CDR2 SYDVKM. The CDR3 totals 13 residues. Deletions cut 5 bases from V and 5 bases from J, with 7 bases between. The CDR3 here is CASSGQNNSPLHF. CDR3 in DNA: TGTGCCAGCAGTGGACAAAATAATTCACCCCTCCACTTT.

V is TRBV10-3 and J is TRBJ2-7; maybe TRBD1 (5 bases). V shed 6 bases and J shed 0 bases, with 18 bases lying between them. In germline, CDR1 is ENHRY, CDR2 SYGVKD. CDR3 length: 16 residues. CDR3 in DNA: TGTGCCATCAGCGGTGGGCGACCAAGGGGCTCCTACGAGCAGTACTTC. Protein: CAISGGRPRGSYEQYF.

V gene TRBV10-3 combines with J gene TRBJ2-3; 9 bases agree with TRBD2. The CDR3 extends over 14 amino acids. The J segment lost 6 bases and the V segment lost 3 bases, leaving 4 bases of the junction unmatched. Per germline, CDR1 ENHRY and CDR2 SYGVKD. CDR3 nucleotides: TGTGCCATCAGTGATCGCGGGGGGGTCGATACGCAGTATTTT. This encodes CAISDRGGVDTQYF.